This T cell receptor (beta chain) appears in the sequencing data of a study of regulatory T cells in long-lasting Graves disease. Documented time point: persistent/refractory GD, antithyroid drugs over 5 years with positive TRAb. PBMCs provided the RNA from which the TCR library was made. iRepertoire HTBI primers and Arm-PCR of CDR3 regions built TCR beta libraries. TCRdb reprocessed the multiplex PCR reads with MiXCR, giving one entry per CDR3 protein. The sample has 400,000 to 600,000 distinct CDR3 sequences, about 22% seen once. V was cut by 0 bases and J by 8 bases, with 7 bases left in between. This CDR3 has 11 residues. Germline CDR1 reads DFQATT; CDR2 reads SNEGSKA (reference sequence).

Sequenced material: peripheral blood mononuclear cells (PBMCs), taken when the disease was refractory, from a patient treated with antithyroid drugs. This chain joins TRBV20-1 and TRBJ1-1; D gene ambiguous. This TCR was sampled from a female donor with Graves disease. Here the CDR3 reads CSARDGNEAFF. CDR3 sequence (DNA): TGCAGTGCTAGAGACGGCAACGAAGCTTTCTTT.